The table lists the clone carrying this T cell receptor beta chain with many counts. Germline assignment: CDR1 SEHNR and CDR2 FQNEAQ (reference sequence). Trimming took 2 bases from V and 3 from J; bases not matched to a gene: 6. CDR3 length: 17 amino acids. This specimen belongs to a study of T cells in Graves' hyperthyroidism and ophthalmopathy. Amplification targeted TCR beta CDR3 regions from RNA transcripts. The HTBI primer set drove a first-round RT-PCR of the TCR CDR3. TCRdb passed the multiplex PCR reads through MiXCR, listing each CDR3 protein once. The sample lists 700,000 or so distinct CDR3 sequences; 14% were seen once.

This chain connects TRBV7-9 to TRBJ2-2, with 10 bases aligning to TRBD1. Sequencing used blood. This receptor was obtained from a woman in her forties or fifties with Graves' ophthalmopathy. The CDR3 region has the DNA TGTGCCAGCAGCTTAAGTACCGGGACAGGGGACACCGGGGAGCTGTTTTTT. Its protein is CASSLSTGTGDTGELFF.